This section outlines one T cell receptor (beta chain) sequence together with its context. Only in-frame clones appear in the TCRdb table, and some are missing; sequencing was by immunoSEQ multiplex PCR. The sample lists just under 85,000 clones; around 90% were seen once. This specimen comes from a study of glioma-infiltrating T cells after dendritic cell vaccination. Study background: Treatment, given 2003 to 2012, was autologous tumor lysate-pulsed dendritic cell vaccination.

The V gene lost 0 bases and the J gene lost 0 bases, with 14 bases spanning the gap. The length of the CDR3 is 17 residues. Looked up from germline, CDR1 is SGHRS and CDR2 is YFSETQ. Source: blood, taken before dendritic cell vaccination. The sequence was obtained from a human donor with glioblastoma. The rearrangement joins TRBV5-1 to TRBJ2-3; D may be TRBD1 (5 bases). The CDR3 region is CASSLDRRRLSTDTQYF. The CDR3 DNA sequence: TGCGCCAGCAGCTTGGACAGGCGACGGCTTAGCACAGATACGCAGTATTTT.